By frequency in the sample, the clone carrying this TCR beta chain is medium-sized (0.01 to 0.1%). This record comes from a study of immune characterization of retroperitoneal liposarcoma. The CDR3 is 14 residues long. Germline V gives CDR1 MNHNS, CDR2 SASEGT. Trimming removed 9 bases from V and 2 bases from J; junction bases left unmatched: 5. TCRdb re-called the PCR reads through MiXCR, storing one row per CDR3 protein. The sample consists of approximately 10,000 distinct CDR3 sequences, around 24% of them appearing once. V and J are TRBV6-1 and TRBJ2-3, with TRBD2 matching 10 bases. The sample consisted of tumor tissue. The receptor was derived from a female donor with retroperitoneal liposarcoma. CDR3 region: CASLSGGLTDTQYF. CDR3 in DNA: TGTGCCAGTCTTAGCGGGGGGCTCACAGATACGCAGTATTTT.